This TCR beta chain stems from a study of blood T cell repertoires in COVID-19. The wider study: The United States, Italy and Spain provided the acute and convalescent COVID-19 samples. T cells, B-cell-depleted T cells, or PBMCs provided the cDNA or gDNA that served as material.

This CDR3 has 12 residues. Germline V gives CDR1 LNHDA, CDR2 SQIVND (reference sequence). V lost 4 bases, J lost 5 bases, and 6 bases lay in between. In the study's own analysis: Amplified reference gene primers provided the basis for estimating nucleated cell counts. TCRdb keeps only in-frame clones here, not all; method: immunoSEQ multiplex PCR. V, J and clone size are those of that table, while D and trimming were read from the DNA. The sample records about 240,000 clones, more than 80% being singletons. Seattle cases were enrolled at active infection and followed longitudinally. This TCR was sampled from a woman at least 80 years old with COVID-19, enrolled during active disease. V and J are TRBV19 and TRBJ2-1; D remains unclear. Sequenced sample: peripheral blood. The CDR3 spells CASSRRDNEQFF. For the CDR3, the DNA is TGTGCCAGTAGTAGGAGAGACAATGAGCAGTTCTTC. The entire variable domain, with the rest obtained from reference TRBV19 and TRBJ2-1, is as follows: DGGITQSPKYLFRKEGQNVTLSCEQNLNHDAMYWYRQDPGQGLRLIYYSQIVNDFQKGDIAEGYSVSREKKESFPLTVTSAQKNPTAFYLCASSRRDNEQFFGPGTRLTVL.